The rows below give T cell receptor beta chains drawn from one sample of a study of CD8+ T cells in alopecia areata. Some clones are missing from TCRdb's copy, which holds only in-frame ones; the method was immunoSEQ multiplex PCR. The table shows 55,000 to 65,000 clones, with 44% occurring only once. Source material: NKG2D-low CD8+ T cells sorted from blood. The receptor set was obtained from a human donor with alopecia areata. CDR3s include the opening cysteine and the closing phenylalanine or tryptophan. The D gene is left open where the match is weak. The size of a clone is reported for some rows only, either as once, few or many, or as a class for expanded clones.

cdr3_length | j_call | clone_size | d_call | v_call | cdr3_nt | cdr3_aa
11 | TRBJ2-7 | NA | NA | TRBV7-9 | TGTGCCAGCAGCCAGGGAAAGGGGCAGTACTTC | CASSQGKGQYF
15 | TRBJ1-1 | NA | NA | TRBV15 | TGTGCCACCAGCAGAGGAAGGAATTTAAACACTGAAGCTTTCTTT | CATSRGRNLNTEAFF
12 | TRBJ1-2 | NA | NA | TRBV7-8 | TGTGCCAGCAGCTTAGATGGGGACGGCTACACCTTC | CASSLDGDGYTF
19 | TRBJ2-1 | NA | TRBD2 | TRBV7-2 | TGTGCCAGCAGCCTAGGGGTCTCGTTCGGACTAGCGGGGGTAGAGGAGCAGTTCTTC | CASSLGVSFGLAGVEEQFF
16 | TRBJ1-5 | NA | TRBD1 | TRBV2 | TGTGCCAGCAGTGAAACGGGACAGGGGGGCCATCAGCCCCAGCATTTT | CASSETGQGGHQPQHF
15 | TRBJ2-5 | NA | NA | TRBV5-1 | TGCGCCAGCAGCTCGACAGGTGGTAAACAAGAGACCCAGTACTTC | CASSSTGGKQETQYF
13 | TRBJ2-5 | NA | NA | TRBV4-3 | TGCGCCAGCAGCCAAGCTCAGCAAGAGACCCAGTACTTC | CASSQAQQETQYF
15 | TRBJ2-7 | NA | TRBD1 | TRBV6-5 | TGTGCCAGCAGTTTGACAGGGGACTTCACCTACGAGCAGTACTTC | CASSLTGDFTYEQYF
12 | TRBJ2-7 | few | NA | TRBV5-1 | TGCGCCAGCAGCTTGGGCGCCTACGAGCAGTACTTC | CASSLGAYEQYF
15 | TRBJ1-2 | NA | NA | TRBV9 | TGTGCCAGCAGCGCCATACCCTTTAACAGGGAGCCCGACACCTTC | CASSAIPFNREPDTF
14 | TRBJ1-4 | few | TRBD1 | TRBV7-9 | TGTGCCAGCAGCCCCTCGGACAGGGATGAAAAACTGTTTTTT | CASSPSDRDEKLFF
16 | TRBJ2-3 | once | NA | TRBV2 | TGTGCCAGGGACCGAGGGACCTCCGGTACTAAAGATACGCAGTATTTT | CARDRGTSGTKDTQYF
13 | TRBJ1-2 | NA | NA | TRBV7-9 | TGTGCCAGCAGCGTCGGGGGGCGGAGGGTCTACACCTTC | CASSVGGRRVYTF
12 | TRBJ2-1 | NA | TRBD1 | TRBV27 | TGTGCCAGCACGACAGGGAACAATGAGCAGTTCTTC | CASTTGNNEQFF
14 | TRBJ2-7 | NA | NA | TRBV4-2 | TGTGCCAGCAGCCAGTACACCGGGACCTACGAGCAGTACTTC | CASSQYTGTYEQYF
14 | TRBJ2-7 | NA | NA | TRBV13 | TGTGCCAGCAGCTTAGAAGAAAGAGGCTACGAGCAGTACTTC | CASSLEERGYEQYF
17 | TRBJ1-1 | once | NA | TRBV15 | TGTGCCACCAGCAGAGGAGTAGTTGTAGGGGGGAAAGCTGAAGCTTTCTTT | CATSRGVVVGGKAEAFF
12 | TRBJ1-2 | NA | NA | TRBV29-1 | TGCAGCGTTGAAGTCGGGGGAGGTGGCTACACCTTC | CSVEVGGGGYTF
16 | TRBJ2-3 | NA | NA | TRBV21-1 | TGTGCCAGCAGCTCCCCCCATGGACAGGGAGGCGATACGCAGTATTTT | CASSSPHGQGGDTQYF
13 | TRBJ2-7 | few | NA | TRBV7-2 | TGTGCCAGCAGCTTAGAGACTACCTACGAGCAGTACTTC | CASSLETTYEQYF
16 | TRBJ2-5 | once | TRBD1 | TRBV7-9 | TGTGCCAGCAGCTCTATGAGGGACAGGGGAAAAGAGACCCAGTACTTC | CASSSMRDRGKETQYF
12 | TRBJ1-1 | NA | TRBD1 | TRBV29-1 | TGCAGCGGGGCAGGGGGTCGCACTGAAGCTTTCTTT | CSGAGGRTEAFF
15 | TRBJ1-6 | NA | TRBD1 | TRBV19 | TGTGCCAGTCACCAGGGGGAACGGGGAAATTCACCCCTCCACTTT | CASHQGERGNSPLHF
15 | TRBJ2-5 | NA | TRBD1 | TRBV29-1 | TGCAGCGTACTTGGCCGGACAGGGTCAATAGAGACCCAGTACTTC | CSVLGRTGSIETQYF
15 | TRBJ2-4 | once | NA | TRBV4-1 | TGCGCCAGCAGCCCTTTTGGGGGGCGAAGGAACATTCAGTACTTC | CASSPFGGRRNIQYF
15 | TRBJ2-7 | NA | NA | TRBV7-3 | TGTGCCAGCAGCTATGGAGGCGGAAGCTCCTACGAGCAGTACTTC | CASSYGGGSSYEQYF
15 | TRBJ2-7 | few | TRBD2 | TRBV6-6 | TGTGCCAGCAGTTACGGGGGACTAGCGGGGGCAGAGCAGTACTTC | CASSYGGLAGAEQYF
14 | TRBJ2-7 | NA | TRBD1 | TRBV27 | TGTGCCAGCAGCTCACAGGGGGCCTCCTACGAGCAGTACTTC | CASSSQGASYEQYF
13 | TRBJ1-3 | NA | NA | TRBV30 | TGTGCCTGGAGTGTTGCGACAACAAACAACCCAAATTTT | CAWSVATTNNPNF
15 | TRBJ2-7 | NA | NA | TRBV7-9 | TGTGCCAGCAGCACCCAACTAGAGCCCTCCTACGAGCAGTACTTC | CASSTQLEPSYEQYF
16 | TRBJ1-6 | NA | NA | TRBV19 | TGTGCCAGTAGTATAGCCGGCAGCTCCTATAATTCACCCCTCCACTTT | CASSIAGSSYNSPLHF
16 | TRBJ1-3 | NA | TRBD1 | TRBV5-6 | TGTGCCAGCAGCTTGTCCGGAGGACAGGGGATTAACACCATATATTTT | CASSLSGGQGINTIYF
15 | TRBJ2-5 | NA | NA | TRBV7-9 | TGTGCCAGCAGCTCGCGTTTAGCTAATTACGGGACCCAGTACTTC | CASSSRLANYGTQYF
16 | TRBJ2-3 | NA | NA | TRBV18 | TGTGCCAGCTCACCAGATCAAAGTCGGGGCACAGATACGCAGTATTTT | CASSPDQSRGTDTQYF
11 | TRBJ1-2 | few | NA | TRBV9 | TGTGCCAGCGGGGCAATCTATGGCTACACCTTC | CASGAIYGYTF
12 | TRBJ2-3 | few | NA | TRBV29-1 | TGCAGCGTTCAGGACAGCGCAGATACGCAGTATTTT | CSVQDSADTQYF
11 | TRBJ2-3 | few | NA | TRBV29-1 | TGCAGCGTTTTGCCCTCAGATACGCAGTATTTT | CSVLPSDTQYF
16 | TRBJ1-4 | NA | NA | TRBV13 | TGTGCCAGCAGCCTCGGTAGGCAGGCGGTTCCTGAAAAACTGTTTTTT | CASSLGRQAVPEKLFF
12 | TRBJ2-1 | few | TRBD1 | TRBV29-1 | TGCAGCGTTGAAGATACAGGGGATGAGCAGTTCTTC | CSVEDTGDEQFF
13 | TRBJ2-5 | NA | NA | TRBV7-8 | TGTGCCAGCAGCTTAGAGGACCAAGAGACCCAGTACTTC | CASSLEDQETQYF
13 | TRBJ2-1 | NA | NA | TRBV9 | TGTGCCAGCAGCGTAGGCACCTACAATGAGCAGTTCTTC | CASSVGTYNEQFF